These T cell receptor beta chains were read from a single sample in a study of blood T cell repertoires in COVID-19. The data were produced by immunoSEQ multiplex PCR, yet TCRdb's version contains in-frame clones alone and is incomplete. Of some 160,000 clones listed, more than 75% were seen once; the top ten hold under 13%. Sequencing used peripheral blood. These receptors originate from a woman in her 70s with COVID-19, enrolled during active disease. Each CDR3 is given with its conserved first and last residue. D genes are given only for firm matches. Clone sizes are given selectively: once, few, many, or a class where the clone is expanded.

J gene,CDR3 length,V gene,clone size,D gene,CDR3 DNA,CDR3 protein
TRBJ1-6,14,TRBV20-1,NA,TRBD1,TGCAGTGCTAGTCGACAGGGCGGTATTTCACCCCTCCACTTT,CSASRQGGISPLHF
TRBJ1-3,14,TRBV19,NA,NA,TGTGCCAGTACCAACACAGCCTCTGGAAACACCATATATTTT,CASTNTASGNTIYF
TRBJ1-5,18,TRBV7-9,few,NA,TGTGCCAGCAGCTTAGTTTCCAGTGGCCGGGGGAGCAATCAGCCCCAGCATTTT,CASSLVSSGRGSNQPQHF
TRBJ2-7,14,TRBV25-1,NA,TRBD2,TGTGCCAGCAGAGATAGGACTAGAGAATACGAGCAGTACTTC,CASRDRTREYEQYF
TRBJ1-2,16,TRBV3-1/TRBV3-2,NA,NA,TGTGCCAGCAGCCAAGATAACCGACAGCCTAACTATGGCTACACCTTC,CASSQDNRQPNYGYTF
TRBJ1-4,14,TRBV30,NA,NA,TGTGCCTGGACGCGGTCCCATACGGATGAAAAACTGTTTTTT,CAWTRSHTDEKLFF
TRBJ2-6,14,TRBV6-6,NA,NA,TGTGCCAGCAGCGGACACTCTGGGGCCAACGTCCTGACTTTC,CASSGHSGANVLTF
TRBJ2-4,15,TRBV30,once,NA,TGTGCCTGGAGTGTGGGTGGGGCGACCAAAAACATTCAGTACTTC,CAWSVGGATKNIQYF
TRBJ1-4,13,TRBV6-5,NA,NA,TGTGCCAGCAGTCAGGGGTCGAATGAAAAACTGTTTTTT,CASSQGSNEKLFF
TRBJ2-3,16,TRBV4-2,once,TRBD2,TGTGCCAGCAGCCAAGTGCGCAGAGCGGGGGGTGATACGCAGTATTTT,CASSQVRRAGGDTQYF
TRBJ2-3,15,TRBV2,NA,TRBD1,TGTGCCAGCGGTGTGGCAGGGGGCAAATCAGATACGCAGTATTTT,CASGVAGGKSDTQYF
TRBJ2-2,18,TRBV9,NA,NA,TGTGCCAGCAGCGTATATCTAGCAAACTGGGGGGACACCGGGGAGCTGTTTTTT,CASSVYLANWGDTGELFF
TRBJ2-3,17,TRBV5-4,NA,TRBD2,TGTGCCAGCAGCCCGACGGGGGGACGGACCCCCCCAGATACGCAGTATTTT,CASSPTGGRTPPDTQYF
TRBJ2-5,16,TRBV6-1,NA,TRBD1,TGTGCCAGCAGTGAAGTGGCGGGACAGGGAGTGGAGACCCAGTACTTC,CASSEVAGQGVETQYF
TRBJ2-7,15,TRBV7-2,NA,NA,TGTGCCAGCAGCCACCGTCAGTACACAGCCTACGAGCAGTACTTC,CASSHRQYTAYEQYF
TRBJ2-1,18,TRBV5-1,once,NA,TGCGCCAGCAGCTTGGCAGGACTCCGGGCCCCGATCTACAATGAGCAGTTCTTC,CASSLAGLRAPIYNEQFF
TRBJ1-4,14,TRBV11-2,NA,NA,TGTGCCAGCAGCCCCCGGGGTCTTAATGAAAAACTGTTTTTT,CASSPRGLNEKLFF
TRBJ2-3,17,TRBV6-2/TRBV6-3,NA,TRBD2,TGTGCCAGCAGTTACTCGACTAGCGGAGATCCTACAGATACGCAGTATTTT,CASSYSTSGDPTDTQYF
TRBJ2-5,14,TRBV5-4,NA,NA,TGTGCCAGCAGCCTCAAGACGGGACAAGAGACCCAGTACTTC,CASSLKTGQETQYF
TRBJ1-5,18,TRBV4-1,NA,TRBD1,TGCGCCAGCAGCCAAGATTTCAGGACAGGGGGGCGCAATCAGCCCCAGCATTTT,CASSQDFRTGGRNQPQHF
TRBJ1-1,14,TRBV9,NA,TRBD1,TGTGCCAGCAGTAACAGGGGGCTAGGGACTGAAGCTTTCTTT,CASSNRGLGTEAFF
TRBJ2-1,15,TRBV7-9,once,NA,TGTGCCAGCAAAGGACAGATAAGCTCCTACAATGAGCAGTTCTTC,CASKGQISSYNEQFF
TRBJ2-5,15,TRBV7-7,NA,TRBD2,TGTGCCAGCAGCTTAGGACTAGCGGGGGGTGAGACCCAGTACTTC,CASSLGLAGGETQYF
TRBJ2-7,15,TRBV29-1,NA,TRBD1,TGCAGCGTGATTCCACGGGACAGGGGGCCGGGCGAGCAGTACTTC,CSVIPRDRGPGEQYF
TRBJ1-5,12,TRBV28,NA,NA,TGTGCCAGCAGACACCCACCCCAGCCCCAGCATTTT,CASRHPPQPQHF
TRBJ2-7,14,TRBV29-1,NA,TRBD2,TGCAGCGTGTATCCGGGACTAAAGCAGGACGAGCAGTACTTC,CSVYPGLKQDEQYF
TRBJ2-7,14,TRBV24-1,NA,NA,TGTGCCACCAGTGATGGCGCAGGGCTCGACGAGCAGTACTTC,CATSDGAGLDEQYF
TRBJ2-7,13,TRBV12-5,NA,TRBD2,TGTGCTAGTGGTCTCCGGGGGGGTTACGAGCAGTACTTC,CASGLRGGYEQYF
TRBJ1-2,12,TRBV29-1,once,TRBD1,TGCAGCGTGGGACGACAGGGAGAGGGCTACACCTTC,CSVGRQGEGYTF
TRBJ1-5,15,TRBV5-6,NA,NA,TGTGCCAGCAGCTTGCGGGGGATTAGCAATCAGCCCCAGCATTTT,CASSLRGISNQPQHF
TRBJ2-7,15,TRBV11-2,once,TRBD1,TGTGCCAGCAGCCGGGACAGGTGGGCCTCCTACGAGCAGTACTTC,CASSRDRWASYEQYF
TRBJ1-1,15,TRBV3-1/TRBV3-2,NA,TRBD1,TGTGCCAGCAGCGATTCCTCGCGGGACAGCACTGAAGCTTTCTTT,CASSDSSRDSTEAFF
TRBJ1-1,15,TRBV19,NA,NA,TGTGCCAGTAGCCCTCTCGGTGAAGTGAACACTGAAGCTTTCTTT,CASSPLGEVNTEAFF
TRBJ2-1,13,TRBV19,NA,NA,TGTGCCAGTAGGCCTAGTTCCTACAATGAGCAGTTCTTC,CASRPSSYNEQFF
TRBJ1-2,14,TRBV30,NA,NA,TGTGCCTGGACTCGGGACTCCTCGAGCATGGGCTACACCTTC,CAWTRDSSSMGYTF
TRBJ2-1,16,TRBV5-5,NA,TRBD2,TGTGCCAGCACCCCCGGGTCGGGACTATCCCACAATGAGCAGTTCTTC,CASTPGSGLSHNEQFF
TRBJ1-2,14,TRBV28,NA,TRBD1,TGTGCCAGCAGATGGCCCGGGACAGGGGGTGGCTACACCTTC,CASRWPGTGGGYTF
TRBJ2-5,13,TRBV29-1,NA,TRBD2,TGCAGCGCCCGGGGAACGGGGGGTGAGACCCAGTACTTC,CSARGTGGETQYF
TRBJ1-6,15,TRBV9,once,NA,TGTGCCAGCAGCGACCACAGCTCCTATAATTCACCCCTCCACTTT,CASSDHSSYNSPLHF
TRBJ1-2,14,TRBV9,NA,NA,TGTGCCAGCAGCACAGAGACAACGATCTATGGCTACACCTTC,CASSTETTIYGYTF
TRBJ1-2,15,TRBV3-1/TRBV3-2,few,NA,TGTGCCAGCAGCCACCAGGGGTTAACTAACTATGGCTACACCTTC,CASSHQGLTNYGYTF
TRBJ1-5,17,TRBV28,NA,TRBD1,TGTGCCAGCAGTTTAATAAGGACAGGAGATAGCAATCAGCCCCAGCATTTT,CASSLIRTGDSNQPQHF
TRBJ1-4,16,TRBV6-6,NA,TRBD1,TGTGCCAGCAGTTTCAGACAGGGGGCAACTAATGAAAAACTGTTTTTT,CASSFRQGATNEKLFF
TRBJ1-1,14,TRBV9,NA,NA,TGTGCCAGCAGCGTAGAGGGACTGGGTACTGAAGCTTTCTTT,CASSVEGLGTEAFF
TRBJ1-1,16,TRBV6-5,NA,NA,TGTGCCAGCAGTTCGCCTCGTTCGGGGGGGTTAACTGAAGCTTTCTTT,CASSSPRSGGLTEAFF
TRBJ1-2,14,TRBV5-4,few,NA,TGTGCCAGCAGCTACCCAGGGTATTCCAGCGGCTACACCTTC,CASSYPGYSSGYTF